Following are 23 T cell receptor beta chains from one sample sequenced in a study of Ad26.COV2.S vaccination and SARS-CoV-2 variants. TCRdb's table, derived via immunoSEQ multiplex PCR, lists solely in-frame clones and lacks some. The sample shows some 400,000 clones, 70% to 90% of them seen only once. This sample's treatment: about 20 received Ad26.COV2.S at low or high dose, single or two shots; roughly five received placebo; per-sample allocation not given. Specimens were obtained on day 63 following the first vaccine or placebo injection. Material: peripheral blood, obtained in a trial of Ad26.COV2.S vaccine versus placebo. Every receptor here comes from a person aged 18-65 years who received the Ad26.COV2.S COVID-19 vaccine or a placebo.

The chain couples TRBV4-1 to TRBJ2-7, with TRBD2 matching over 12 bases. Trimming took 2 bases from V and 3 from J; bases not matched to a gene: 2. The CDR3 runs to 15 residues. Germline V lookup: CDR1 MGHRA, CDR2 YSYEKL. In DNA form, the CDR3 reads TGCGCCAGCAGCCAAACGACTAGCGGGAGCTACGAGCAGTACTTC. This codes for CASSQTTSGSYEQYF.

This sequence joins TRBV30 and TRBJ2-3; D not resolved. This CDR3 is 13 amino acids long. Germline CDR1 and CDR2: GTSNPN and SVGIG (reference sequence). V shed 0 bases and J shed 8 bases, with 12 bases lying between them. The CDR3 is CAWSVRAAVTQYF. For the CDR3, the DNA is TGTGCCTGGAGTGTACGGGCAGCCGTTACGCAGTATTTT.

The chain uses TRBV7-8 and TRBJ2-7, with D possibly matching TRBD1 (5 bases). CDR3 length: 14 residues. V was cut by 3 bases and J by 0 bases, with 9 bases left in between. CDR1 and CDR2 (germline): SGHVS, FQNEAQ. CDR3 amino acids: CASSLTEFSYEQYF. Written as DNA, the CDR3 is TGTGCCAGCAGCTTGACAGAATTCTCCTACGAGCAGTACTTC.

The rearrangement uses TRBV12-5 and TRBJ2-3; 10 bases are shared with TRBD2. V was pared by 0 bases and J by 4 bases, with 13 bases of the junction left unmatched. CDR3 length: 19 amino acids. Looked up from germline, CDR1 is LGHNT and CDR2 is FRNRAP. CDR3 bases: TGTGCTAGTGGTTTGGTACTCACCTCTAGCGGGAGTTCCCCAGATACGCAGTATTTT. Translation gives CASGLVLTSSGSSPDTQYF.

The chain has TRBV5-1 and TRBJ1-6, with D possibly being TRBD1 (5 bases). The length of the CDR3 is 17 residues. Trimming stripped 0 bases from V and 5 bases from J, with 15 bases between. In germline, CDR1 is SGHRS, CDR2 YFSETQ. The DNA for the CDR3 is TGCGCCAGCAGCTTGGGACAGCCTCTTTTCCATAATTCACCCCTCCACTTT. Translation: CASSLGQPLFHNSPLHF.

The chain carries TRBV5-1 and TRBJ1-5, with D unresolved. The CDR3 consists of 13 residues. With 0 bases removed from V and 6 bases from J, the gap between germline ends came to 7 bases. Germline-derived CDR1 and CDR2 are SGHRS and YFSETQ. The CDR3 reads CASSLGFGQPQHF. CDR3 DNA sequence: TGCGCCAGCAGCTTGGGATTCGGTCAGCCCCAGCATTTT.

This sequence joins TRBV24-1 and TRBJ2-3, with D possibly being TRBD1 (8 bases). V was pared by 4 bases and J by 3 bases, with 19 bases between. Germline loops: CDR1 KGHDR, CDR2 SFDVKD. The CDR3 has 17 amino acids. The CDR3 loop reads CATSDRTGRAKTDTQYF. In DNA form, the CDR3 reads TGTGCCACCAGTGACCGGACAGGGAGGGCAAAAACAGATACGCAGTATTTT.

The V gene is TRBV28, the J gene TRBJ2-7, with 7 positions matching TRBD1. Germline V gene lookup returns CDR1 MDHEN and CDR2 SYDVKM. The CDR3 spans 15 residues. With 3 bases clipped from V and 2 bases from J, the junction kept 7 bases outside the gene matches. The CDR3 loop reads CASSFPGTATYEQYF. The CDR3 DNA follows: TGTGCCAGCAGTTTTCCCGGGACAGCAACCTACGAGCAGTACTTC.

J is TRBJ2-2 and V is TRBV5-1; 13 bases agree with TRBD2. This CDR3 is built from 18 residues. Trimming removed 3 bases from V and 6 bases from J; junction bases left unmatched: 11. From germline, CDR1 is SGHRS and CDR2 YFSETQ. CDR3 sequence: CASSSLITSGRAPGELFF. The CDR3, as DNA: TGCGCCAGCAGCTCCCTCATTACTAGCGGGAGGGCCCCCGGGGAGCTGTTTTTT.

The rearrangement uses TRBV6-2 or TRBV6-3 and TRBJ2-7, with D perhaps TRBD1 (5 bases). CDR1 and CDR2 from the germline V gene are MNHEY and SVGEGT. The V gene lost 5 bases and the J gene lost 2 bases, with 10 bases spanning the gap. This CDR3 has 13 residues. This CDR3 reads CASSDDRAYEQYF. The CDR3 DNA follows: TGTGCCAGCAGTGACGACAGAGCCTACGAGCAGTACTTC.

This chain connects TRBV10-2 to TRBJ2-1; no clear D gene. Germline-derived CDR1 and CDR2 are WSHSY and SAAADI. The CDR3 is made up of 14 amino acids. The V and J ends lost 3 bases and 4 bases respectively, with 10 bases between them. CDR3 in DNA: TGCGCCAGCAGTGATAACTCCTGGTACAATGAGCAGTTCTTC. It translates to CASSDNSWYNEQFF.

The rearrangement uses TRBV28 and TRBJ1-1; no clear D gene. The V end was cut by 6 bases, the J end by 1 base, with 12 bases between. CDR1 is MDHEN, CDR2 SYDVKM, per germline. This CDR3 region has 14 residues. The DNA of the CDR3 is TGTGCCAGCAGCCTTCGGACCACGAACACTGAAGCTTTCTTT. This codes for CASSLRTTNTEAFF.

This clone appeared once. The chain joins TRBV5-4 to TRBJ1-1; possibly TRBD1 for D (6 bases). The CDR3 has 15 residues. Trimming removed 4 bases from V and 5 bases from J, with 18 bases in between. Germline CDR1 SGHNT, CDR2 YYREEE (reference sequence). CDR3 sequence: CASSPRGGEGTEAFF. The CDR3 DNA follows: TGTGCCAGCAGCCCCAGGGGAGGGGAAGGGACTGAAGCTTTCTTT.

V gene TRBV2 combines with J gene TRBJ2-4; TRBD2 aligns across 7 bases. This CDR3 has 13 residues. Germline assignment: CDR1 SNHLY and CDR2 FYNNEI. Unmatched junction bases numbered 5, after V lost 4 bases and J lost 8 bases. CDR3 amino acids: CASSAGAGDIQYF. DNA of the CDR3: TGTGCCAGCAGTGCTGGGGCGGGGGACATTCAGTACTTC.

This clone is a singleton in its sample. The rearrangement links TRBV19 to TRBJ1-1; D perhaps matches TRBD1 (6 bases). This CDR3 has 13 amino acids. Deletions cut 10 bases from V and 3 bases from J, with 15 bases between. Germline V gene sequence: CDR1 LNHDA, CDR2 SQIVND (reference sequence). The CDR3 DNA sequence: TGTGCCACCTTTGACAGGCTCCACACTGAAGCTTTCTTT. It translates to CATFDRLHTEAFF.

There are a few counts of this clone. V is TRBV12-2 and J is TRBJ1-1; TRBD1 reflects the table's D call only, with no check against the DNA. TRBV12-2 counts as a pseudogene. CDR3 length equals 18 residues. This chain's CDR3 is CASRLARGTGGANTEAFF. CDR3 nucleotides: TGTGCAAGTCGCTTAGCGCGGGGGACAGGGGGCGCGAACACTGAAGCTTTCTTT.

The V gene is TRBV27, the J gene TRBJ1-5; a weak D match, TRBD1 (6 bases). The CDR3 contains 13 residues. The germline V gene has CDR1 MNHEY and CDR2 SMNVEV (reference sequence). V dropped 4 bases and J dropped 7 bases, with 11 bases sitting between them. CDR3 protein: CASSWGAGQPQHF. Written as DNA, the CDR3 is TGTGCCAGCAGTTGGGGGGCTGGGCAGCCCCAGCATTTT.

The CDR3 nucleotides read TGTGCCAGCTCACCAGGGCGAGTAGGGCAGTATTTT. It encodes CASSPGRVGQYF. This chain connects TRBV18 to TRBJ2-3; D unresolved. The CDR3 has 12 amino acids. V gave up 2 bases and J gave up 11 bases, with 11 bases separating them. Germline V gene lookup returns CDR1 KGHSH and CDR2 LQKENI.

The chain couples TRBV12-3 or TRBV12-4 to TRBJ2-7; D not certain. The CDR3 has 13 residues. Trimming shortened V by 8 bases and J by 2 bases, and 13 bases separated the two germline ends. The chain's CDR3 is CASRIDGPYEQYF. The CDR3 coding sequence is TGTGCCAGCCGAATTGACGGACCCTACGAGCAGTACTTC.

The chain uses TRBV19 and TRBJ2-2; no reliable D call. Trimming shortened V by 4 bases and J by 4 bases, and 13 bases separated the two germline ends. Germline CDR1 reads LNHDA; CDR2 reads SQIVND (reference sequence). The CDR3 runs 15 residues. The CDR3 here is CASSTAHTGTGELFF. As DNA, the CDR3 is TGTGCCAGTAGTACTGCTCATACGGGCACCGGGGAGCTGTTTTTT.

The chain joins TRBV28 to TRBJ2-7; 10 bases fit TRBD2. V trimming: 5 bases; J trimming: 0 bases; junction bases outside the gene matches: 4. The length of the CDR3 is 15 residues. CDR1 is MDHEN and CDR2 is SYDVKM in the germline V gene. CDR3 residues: CASSQGLADSYEQYF. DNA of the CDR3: TGTGCCAGCAGTCAAGGACTAGCGGACTCCTACGAGCAGTACTTC.

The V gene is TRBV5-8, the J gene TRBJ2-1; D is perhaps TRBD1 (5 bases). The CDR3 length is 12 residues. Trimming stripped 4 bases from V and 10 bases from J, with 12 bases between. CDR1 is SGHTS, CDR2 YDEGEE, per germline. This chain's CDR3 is CASSRTAGEQFF. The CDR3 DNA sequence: TGTGCCAGCAGCCGCACAGCAGGGGAGCAGTTCTTC.

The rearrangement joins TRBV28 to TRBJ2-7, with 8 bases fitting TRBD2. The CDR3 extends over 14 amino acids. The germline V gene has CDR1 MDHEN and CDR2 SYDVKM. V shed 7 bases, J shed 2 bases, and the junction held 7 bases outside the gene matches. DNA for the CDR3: TGTGCCAGCATCCCCGGGAGGGACGCCTACGAGCAGTACTTC. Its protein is CASIPGRDAYEQYF.